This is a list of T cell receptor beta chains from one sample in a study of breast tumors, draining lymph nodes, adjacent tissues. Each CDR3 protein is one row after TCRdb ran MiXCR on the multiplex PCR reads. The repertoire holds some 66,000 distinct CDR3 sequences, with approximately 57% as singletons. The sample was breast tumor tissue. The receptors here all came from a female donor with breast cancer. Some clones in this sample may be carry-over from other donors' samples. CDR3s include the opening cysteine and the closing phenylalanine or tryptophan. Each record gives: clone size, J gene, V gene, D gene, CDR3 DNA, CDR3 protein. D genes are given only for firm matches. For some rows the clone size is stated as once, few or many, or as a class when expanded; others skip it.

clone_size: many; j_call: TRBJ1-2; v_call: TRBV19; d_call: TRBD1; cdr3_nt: TGTGCCAGTACTGAGGACAGGGGTATAAGGAACTATGGCTACACCTTC; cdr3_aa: CASTEDRGIRNYGYTF
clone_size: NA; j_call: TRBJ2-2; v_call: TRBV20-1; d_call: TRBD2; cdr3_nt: TGCAGTGCTAGACTACTAGCGGGGGACTACACCGGGGAGCTGTTTTTT; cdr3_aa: CSARLLAGDYTGELFF
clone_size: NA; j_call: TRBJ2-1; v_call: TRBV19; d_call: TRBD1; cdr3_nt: TGTGCCAGTAGCTGGACAGGGGGCACGAATGAGCAGTTCTTC; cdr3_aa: CASSWTGGTNEQFF
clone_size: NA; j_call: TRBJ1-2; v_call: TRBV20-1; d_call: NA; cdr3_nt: TGCAGTGCAAGCCCTACTAGCGGGGGGGGAGGAGGGGACCCCTATGGCTACACCTTC; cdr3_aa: CSASPTSGGGGGDPYGYTF
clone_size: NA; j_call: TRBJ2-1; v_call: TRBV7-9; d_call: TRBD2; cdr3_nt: TGTGCCAGCAGCTTAAGGACTAGCGGGAGGGCCGGGGGGGGTGAGCAGTTCTTC; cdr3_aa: CASSLRTSGRAGGGEQFF
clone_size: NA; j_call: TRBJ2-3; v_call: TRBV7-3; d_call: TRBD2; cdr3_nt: TGTGCCAGCAGCCCAGTAAGACTAGCGGGGGACACAGATACGCAGTATTTT; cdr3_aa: CASSPVRLAGDTDTQYF
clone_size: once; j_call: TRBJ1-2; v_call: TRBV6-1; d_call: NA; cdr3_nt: TGTGCCAGCTCCGCGACAGGACGCTCTGGAAACACCTTC; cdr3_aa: CASSATGRSGNTF
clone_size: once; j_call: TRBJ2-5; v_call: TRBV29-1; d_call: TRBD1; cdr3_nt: TGCAGCGTAGAGGGACAGGGGCTCGTTACGGAGACCCAGTACTTC; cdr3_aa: CSVEGQGLVTETQYF
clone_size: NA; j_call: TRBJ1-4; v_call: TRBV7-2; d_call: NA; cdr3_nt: TGTGCCAGCAGCTTAGACGGAAAACTGTTTTTT; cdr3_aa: CASSLDGKLFF
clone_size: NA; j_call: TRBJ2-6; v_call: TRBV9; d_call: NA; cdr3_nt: TGTGCCAGCAGCCCAGGGACGGACCTCTCTGGGGCCAACGTCCTGACTTTC; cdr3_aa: CASSPGTDLSGANVLTF
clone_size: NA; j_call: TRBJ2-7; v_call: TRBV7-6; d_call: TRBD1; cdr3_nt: TGTGCCAGCAGCTTTGGTCGGGGACAGGGGCGCTACGAGCAGTACTTC; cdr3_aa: CASSFGRGQGRYEQYF
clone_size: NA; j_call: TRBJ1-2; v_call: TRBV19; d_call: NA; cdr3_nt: TGTGCCAGTAGTATTGGGGACTTCGGCAACTATGGCTACACCTTC; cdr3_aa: CASSIGDFGNYGYTF
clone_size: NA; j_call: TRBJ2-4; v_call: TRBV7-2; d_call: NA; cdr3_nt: TGTGCCAGCAGCTTAGGTCTCAGTACAAACATTCAGTACTTC; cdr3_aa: CASSLGLSTNIQYF
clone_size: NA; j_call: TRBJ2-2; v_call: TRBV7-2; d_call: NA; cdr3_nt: TGTGCCAGCAGCTTACTAGGGATCAACACCGGGGAGCTGTTTTTT; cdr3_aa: CASSLLGINTGELFF
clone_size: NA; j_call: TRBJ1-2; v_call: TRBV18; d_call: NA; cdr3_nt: TGTGCCAGCTCACCACTGGAGCGTGGCTACACCTTC; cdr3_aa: CASSPLERGYTF
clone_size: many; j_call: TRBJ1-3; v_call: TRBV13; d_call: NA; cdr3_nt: TGTGCCAGCGGATTGGGACTGACCTCTGGAAACACCATATATTTT; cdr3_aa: CASGLGLTSGNTIYF
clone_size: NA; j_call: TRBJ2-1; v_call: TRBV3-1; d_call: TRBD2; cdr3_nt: TGCGCCAGCAACCAAGAATGGGGGCGGGAGGGCTCCTACAATGAGCAGTTCTTC; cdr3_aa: CASNQEWGREGSYNEQFF
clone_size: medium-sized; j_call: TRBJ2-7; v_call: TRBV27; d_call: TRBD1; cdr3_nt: TGTGCCAGCAGTTTAGACAGGGTTCTGTACGAGCAGTACTTC; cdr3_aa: CASSLDRVLYEQYF
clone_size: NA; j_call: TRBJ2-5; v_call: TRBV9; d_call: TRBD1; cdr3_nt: TGTGCCAGCAGCTCCACAGGGGGCGACCAAGAGACCCAGTACTTC; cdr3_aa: CASSSTGGDQETQYF
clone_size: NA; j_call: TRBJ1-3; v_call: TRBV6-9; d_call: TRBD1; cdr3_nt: TGTGCCAGCAGGACCCGACAGGGGACCTCTGGAAACACCATATATTTT; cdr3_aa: CASRTRQGTSGNTIYF
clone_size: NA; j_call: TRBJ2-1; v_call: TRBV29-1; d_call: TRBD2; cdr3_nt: TGCAGCGTTGAGGAGTATCTAGCGGGGGGGATCGATAATGAGCAGTTCTTC; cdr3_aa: CSVEEYLAGGIDNEQFF
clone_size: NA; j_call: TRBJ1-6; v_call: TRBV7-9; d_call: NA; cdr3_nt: TGTGCCAGCAGTGCGGGAAGGGGATCACCCCTCCACTTT; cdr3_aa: CASSAGRGSPLHF
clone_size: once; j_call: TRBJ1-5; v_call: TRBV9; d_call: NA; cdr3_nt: TGTGCCAGCAGCGATGGGGAGAATCAGCCCCAGCATTTT; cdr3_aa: CASSDGENQPQHF
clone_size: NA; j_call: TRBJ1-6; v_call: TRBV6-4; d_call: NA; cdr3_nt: TGTGCCAGCAGTGACTCAGGGGGGAATTCACCCCTCCACTTT; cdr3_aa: CASSDSGGNSPLHF
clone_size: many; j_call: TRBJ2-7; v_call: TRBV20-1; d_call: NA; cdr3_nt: TGCAGTGCTAGAGATATGGCAGGGTCGACCGAGCAGTACTTC; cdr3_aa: CSARDMAGSTEQYF
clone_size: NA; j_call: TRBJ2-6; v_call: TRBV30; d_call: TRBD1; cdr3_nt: TGTGCCTGGAGTGTACCGACAGGGCCTGGGGCCAACGTCCTGACTTTC; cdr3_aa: CAWSVPTGPGANVLTF
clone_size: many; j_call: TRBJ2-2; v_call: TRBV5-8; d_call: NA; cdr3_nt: TGTGCCAGCAGCTTGACGTTTGCCGGGGAGCTGTTTTTT; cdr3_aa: CASSLTFAGELFF
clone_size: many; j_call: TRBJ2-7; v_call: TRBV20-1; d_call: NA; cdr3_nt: TGCAGTGCTAGGGCAGGCCCCTACGAGCAGTACTTC; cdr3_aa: CSARAGPYEQYF
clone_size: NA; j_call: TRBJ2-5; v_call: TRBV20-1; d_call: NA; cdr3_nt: TGCAGTGCTAGAGAGATTGGCGAAGAGACCCAGTACTTC; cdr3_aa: CSAREIGEETQYF
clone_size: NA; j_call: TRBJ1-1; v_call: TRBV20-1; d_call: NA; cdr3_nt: TGCAGTGCTAGGGGGGGGGGAACGGCTGAAGCTTTCTTT; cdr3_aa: CSARGGGTAEAFF
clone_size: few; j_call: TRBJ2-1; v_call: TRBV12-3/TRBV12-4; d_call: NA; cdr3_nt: TGTGCCAGCAGTTTGGGTCTAGACTCTAATGAGCAGTTCTTC; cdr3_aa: CASSLGLDSNEQFF
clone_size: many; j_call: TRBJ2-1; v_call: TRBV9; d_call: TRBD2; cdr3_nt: TGTGCCAGCAGCGTAGCCGGGCGGGGGTCATCCTACAATGAGCAGTTCTTC; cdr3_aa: CASSVAGRGSSYNEQFF
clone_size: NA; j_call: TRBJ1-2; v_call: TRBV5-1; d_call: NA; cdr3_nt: TGCGCCAGCAGCTTGGTTAGGGGTTCCAACTATGGCTACACCTTC; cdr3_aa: CASSLVRGSNYGYTF
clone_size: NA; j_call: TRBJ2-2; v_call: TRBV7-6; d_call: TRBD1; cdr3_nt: TGTGCCAGCAGCGTGGACAGGTTCACCGGGGAGCTGTTTTTT; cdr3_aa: CASSVDRFTGELFF
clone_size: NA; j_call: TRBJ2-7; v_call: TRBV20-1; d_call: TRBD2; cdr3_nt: TGCAGTGCCCAACGAACTAGCGGCTCATACTACGAGCAGTACTTC; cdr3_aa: CSAQRTSGSYYEQYF
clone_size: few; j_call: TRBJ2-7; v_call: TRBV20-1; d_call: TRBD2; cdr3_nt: TGCAGTGCTAGAGTTAGCGGGAGCTACGAGCAGTACTTC; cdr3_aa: CSARVSGSYEQYF
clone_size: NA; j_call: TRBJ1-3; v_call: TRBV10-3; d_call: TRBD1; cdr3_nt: TGTGCCATCAGTGAGGGACAGGGGCTCTCTGGAAACACCATATATTTT; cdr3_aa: CAISEGQGLSGNTIYF
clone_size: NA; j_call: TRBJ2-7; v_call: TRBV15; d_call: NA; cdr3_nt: TGTGCCACCAGCAGAGAGGTCGGGACCTACGAGCAGTACTTC; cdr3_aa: CATSREVGTYEQYF
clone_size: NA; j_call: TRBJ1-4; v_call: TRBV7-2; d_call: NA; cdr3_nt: TGTGCCAGCAGCTTGACTAGCACCCCTTACAATGAAAAACTGTTTTTT; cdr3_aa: CASSLTSTPYNEKLFF
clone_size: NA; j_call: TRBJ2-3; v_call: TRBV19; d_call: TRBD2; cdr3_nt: TGTGCCAGTAGTATCGCCGGGACTAGCGGGAGTGTTAGAGATACGCAGTATTTT; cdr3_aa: CASSIAGTSGSVRDTQYF
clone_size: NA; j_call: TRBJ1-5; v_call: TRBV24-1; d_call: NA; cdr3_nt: TGTGCCACCAGTGATCGGGGTCTCAATCAGCCCCAGCATTTT; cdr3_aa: CATSDRGLNQPQHF
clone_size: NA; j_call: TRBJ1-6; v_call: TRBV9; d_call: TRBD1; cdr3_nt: TGTGCCAGCAGCTTAGGGGACAGGGAGTATTCACCCCTCCACTTT; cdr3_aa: CASSLGDREYSPLHF
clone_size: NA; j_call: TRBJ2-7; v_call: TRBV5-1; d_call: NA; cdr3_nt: TGCGCCAGCAGCTCGGGGGCTAGCCCCTACGAGCAGTACTTC; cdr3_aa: CASSSGASPYEQYF
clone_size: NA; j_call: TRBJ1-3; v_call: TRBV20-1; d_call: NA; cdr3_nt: TGCAGTGCTAGAGAGCCCTTGGGCCTTATCTCTGGAAACACCATATATTTT; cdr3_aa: CSAREPLGLISGNTIYF